This T cell receptor (beta chain) was sequenced during a study of blood T cells in healthy people across ages. Study-wide findings and caveats: With unsorted PBMCs, a conclusive comparison of naive versus antigen-experienced cells was not possible.

This clonotype came up once. Antigen unknown. This may be a read error, as it is one base from a much larger clone. A second PCR, run for roughly 6 to 11 cycles, used a sample-barcoded 5' primer plus a J-beta primer mix. In TCRdb, the 5' RACE reads were re-called with MiXCR into one record per CDR3 protein. The sample shows about 930,000 distinct CDR3 sequences, just under 30% of them seen only once. Isolation per sample recovered at least 7 million PBMCs. V shed 3 bases and J shed 6 bases, with 15 bases lying between them. This CDR3 contains 14 residues. Germline assignment: CDR1 MDHEN and CDR2 SYDVKM. The sample was also linked to a second study, of T cells of mothers and their children.

The V call is TRBV28, the J call TRBJ2-7; weak D call: TRBD1 (6 bases). The source material was blood. The clonotype originates from a woman aged 40 to 50 in good health. CDR3 DNA sequence: TGTGCCAGCAGTTTTCCAGGGGATAGGAGCGAGCAGTACTTC. It codes for CASSFPGDRSEQYF.